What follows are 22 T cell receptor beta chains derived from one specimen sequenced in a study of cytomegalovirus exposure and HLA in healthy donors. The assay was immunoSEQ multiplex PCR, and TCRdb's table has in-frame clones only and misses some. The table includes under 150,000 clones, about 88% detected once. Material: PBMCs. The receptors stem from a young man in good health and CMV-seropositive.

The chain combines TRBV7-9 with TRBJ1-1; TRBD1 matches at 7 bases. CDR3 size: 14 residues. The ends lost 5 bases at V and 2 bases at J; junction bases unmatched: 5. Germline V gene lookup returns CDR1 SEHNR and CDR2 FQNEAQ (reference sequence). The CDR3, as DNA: TGTGCCAGCAGCCCGACAGGGATTAACACTGAAGCTTTCTTT. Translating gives CASSPTGINTEAFF.

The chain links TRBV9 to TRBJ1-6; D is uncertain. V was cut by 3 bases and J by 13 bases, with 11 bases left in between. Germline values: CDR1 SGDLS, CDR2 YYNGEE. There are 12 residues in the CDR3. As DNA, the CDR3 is TGTGCCAGCAGCGCACACCGCGGGCCCCTCCACTTT. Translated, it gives CASSAHRGPLHF.

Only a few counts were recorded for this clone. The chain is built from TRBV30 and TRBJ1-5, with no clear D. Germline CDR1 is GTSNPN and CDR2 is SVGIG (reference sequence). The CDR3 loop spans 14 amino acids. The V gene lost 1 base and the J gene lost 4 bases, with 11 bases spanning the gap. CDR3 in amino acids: CAWSAKQLNQPQHF. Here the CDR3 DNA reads TGTGCCTGGAGTGCTAAACAGCTAAATCAGCCCCAGCATTTT.

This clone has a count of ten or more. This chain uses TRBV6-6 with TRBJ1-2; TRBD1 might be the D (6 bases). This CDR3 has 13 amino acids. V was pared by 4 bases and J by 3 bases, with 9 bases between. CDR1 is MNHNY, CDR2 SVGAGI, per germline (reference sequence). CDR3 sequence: CASSSQGDYGYTF. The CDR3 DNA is TGTGCCAGCAGTTCACAGGGAGACTATGGCTACACCTTC.

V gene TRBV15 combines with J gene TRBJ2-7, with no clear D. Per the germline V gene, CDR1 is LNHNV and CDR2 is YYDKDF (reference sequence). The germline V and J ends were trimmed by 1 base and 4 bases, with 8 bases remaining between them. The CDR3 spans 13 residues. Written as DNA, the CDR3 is TGTGCCACCAGCAGAGCCCAACTTTACGAGCAGTACTTC. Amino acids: CATSRAQLYEQYF.

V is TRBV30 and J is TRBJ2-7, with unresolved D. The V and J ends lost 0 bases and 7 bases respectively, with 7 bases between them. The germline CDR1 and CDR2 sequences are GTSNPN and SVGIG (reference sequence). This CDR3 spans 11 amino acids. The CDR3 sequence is CAWSVELEQYF. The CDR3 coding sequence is TGTGCCTGGAGTGTGGAGCTGGAGCAGTACTTC.

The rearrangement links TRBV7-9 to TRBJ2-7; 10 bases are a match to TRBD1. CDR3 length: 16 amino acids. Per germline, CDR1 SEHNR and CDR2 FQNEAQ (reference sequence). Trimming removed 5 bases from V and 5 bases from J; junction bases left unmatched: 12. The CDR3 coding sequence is TGTGCCAGCAGCGCCCCGGGGCGGGACAGGGGCGACGAGCAGTACTTC. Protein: CASSAPGRDRGDEQYF.

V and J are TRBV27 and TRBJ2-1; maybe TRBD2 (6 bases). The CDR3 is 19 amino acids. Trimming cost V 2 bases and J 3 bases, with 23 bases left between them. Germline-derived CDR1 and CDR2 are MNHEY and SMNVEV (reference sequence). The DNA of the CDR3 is TGTGCCAGCAGTTTAGCGTTACACCCGGGACTCACGAACTACAATGAGCAGTTCTTC. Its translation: CASSLALHPGLTNYNEQFF.

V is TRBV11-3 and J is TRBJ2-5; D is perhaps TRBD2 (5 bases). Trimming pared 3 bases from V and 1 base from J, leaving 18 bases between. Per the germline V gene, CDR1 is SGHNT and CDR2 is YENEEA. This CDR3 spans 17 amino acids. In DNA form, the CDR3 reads TGTGCCAGCAGCTTTAGCCAGCGGCCTGGAACCCAAGAGACCCAGTACTTC. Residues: CASSFSQRPGTQETQYF.

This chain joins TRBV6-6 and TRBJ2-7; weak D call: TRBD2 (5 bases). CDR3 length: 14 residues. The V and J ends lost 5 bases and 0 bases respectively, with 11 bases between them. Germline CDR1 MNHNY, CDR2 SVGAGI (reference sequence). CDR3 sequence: CASSQPGSSYEQYF. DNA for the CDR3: TGTGCCAGCAGTCAGCCGGGAAGCTCCTACGAGCAGTACTTC.

CDR3 sequence (DNA): TGTGCCAGCAGTGTTGGGGACAGGGTGTCGGATACGCAGTATTTT. It yields the protein CASSVGDRVSDTQYF. This chain connects TRBV2 to TRBJ2-3; 9 bases fit TRBD1. J was trimmed by 6 bases and V by 4 bases; bases with no gene match: 8. From germline, CDR1 is SNHLY and CDR2 FYNNEI. This CDR3 spans 15 amino acids.

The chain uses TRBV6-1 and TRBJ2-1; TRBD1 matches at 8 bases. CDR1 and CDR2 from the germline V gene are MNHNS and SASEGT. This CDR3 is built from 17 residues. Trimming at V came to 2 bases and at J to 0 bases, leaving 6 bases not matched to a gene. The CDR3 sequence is CASSERTGLSSYNEQFF. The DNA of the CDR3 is TGTGCCAGCAGTGAAAGGACAGGGCTTAGCTCCTACAATGAGCAGTTCTTC.

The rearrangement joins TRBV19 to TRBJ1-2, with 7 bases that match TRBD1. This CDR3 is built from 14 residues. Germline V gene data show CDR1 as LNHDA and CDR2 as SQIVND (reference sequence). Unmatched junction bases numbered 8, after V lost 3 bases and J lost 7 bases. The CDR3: CASSITGARPGYTF. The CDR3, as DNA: TGTGCCAGTAGTATTACAGGGGCCCGACCTGGCTACACCTTC.

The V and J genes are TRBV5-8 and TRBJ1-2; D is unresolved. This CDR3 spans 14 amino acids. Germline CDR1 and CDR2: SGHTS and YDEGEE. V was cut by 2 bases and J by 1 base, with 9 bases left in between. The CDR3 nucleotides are TGTGCCAGCAGCTTTAAGCAGGTTAACTATGGCTACACCTTC. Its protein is CASSFKQVNYGYTF. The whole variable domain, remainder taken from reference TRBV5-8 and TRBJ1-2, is EAGVTQSPTHLIKTRGQQATLRCSPISGHTSVYWYQQALGLGLQFLLWYDEGEERNRGNFPPRFSGRQFPNYSSELNVNALELEDSALYLCASSFKQVNYGYTFGSGTRLTVV.

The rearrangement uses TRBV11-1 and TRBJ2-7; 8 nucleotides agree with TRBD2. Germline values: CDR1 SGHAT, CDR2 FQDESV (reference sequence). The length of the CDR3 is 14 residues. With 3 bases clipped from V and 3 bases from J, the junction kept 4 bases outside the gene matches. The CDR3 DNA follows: TGTGCCAGCAGCTTTTCCGGGACTAGCTACGAGCAGTACTTC. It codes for CASSFSGTSYEQYF.

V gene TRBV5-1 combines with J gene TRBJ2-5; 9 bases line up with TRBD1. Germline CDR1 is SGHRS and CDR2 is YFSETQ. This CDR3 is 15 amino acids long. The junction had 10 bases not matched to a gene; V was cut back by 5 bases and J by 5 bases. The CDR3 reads CASSDPQGAFETQYF. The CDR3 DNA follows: TGCGCCAGCAGTGATCCACAGGGGGCATTTGAGACCCAGTACTTC.

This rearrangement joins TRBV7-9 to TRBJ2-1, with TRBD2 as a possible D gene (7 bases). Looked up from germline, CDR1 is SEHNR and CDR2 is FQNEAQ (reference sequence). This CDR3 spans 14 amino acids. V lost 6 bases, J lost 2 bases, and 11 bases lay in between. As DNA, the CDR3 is TGTGCCAGCAGTGAAGGGGGGGCCTACAATGAGCAGTTCTTC. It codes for CASSEGGAYNEQFF.

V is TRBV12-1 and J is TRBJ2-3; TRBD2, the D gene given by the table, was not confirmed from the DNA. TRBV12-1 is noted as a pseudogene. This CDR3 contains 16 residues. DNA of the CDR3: TGTGCCAGCAGCTTCCGTACTAGCGGGGGTATGGATACGCAGTATTTT. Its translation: CASSFRTSGGMDTQYF.

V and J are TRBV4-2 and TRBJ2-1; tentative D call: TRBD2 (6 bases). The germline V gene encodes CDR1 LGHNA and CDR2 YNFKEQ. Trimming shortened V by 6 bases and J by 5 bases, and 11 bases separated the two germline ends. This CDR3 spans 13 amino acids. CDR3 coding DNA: TGTGCCAGCAGTCGAGGACTACACAATGAGCAGTTCTTC. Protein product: CASSRGLHNEQFF.

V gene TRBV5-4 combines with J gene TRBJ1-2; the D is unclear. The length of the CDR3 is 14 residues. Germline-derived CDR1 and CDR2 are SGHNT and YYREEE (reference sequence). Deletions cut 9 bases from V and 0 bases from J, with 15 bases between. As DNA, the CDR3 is TGTGCCACCACCGCGGGTTCAGCTAACTATGGCTACACCTTC. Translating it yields CATTAGSANYGYTF.

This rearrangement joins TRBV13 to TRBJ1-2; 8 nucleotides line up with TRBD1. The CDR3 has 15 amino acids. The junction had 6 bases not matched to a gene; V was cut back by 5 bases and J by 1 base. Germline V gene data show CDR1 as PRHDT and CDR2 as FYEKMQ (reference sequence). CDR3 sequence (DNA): TGTGCCAGCAGCCCGTGGACAGGGCATAACTATGGCTACACCTTC. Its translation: CASSPWTGHNYGYTF.

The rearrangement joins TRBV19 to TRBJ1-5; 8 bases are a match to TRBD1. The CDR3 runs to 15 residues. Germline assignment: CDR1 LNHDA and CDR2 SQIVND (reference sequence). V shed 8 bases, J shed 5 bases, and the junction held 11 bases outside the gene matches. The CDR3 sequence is CASSDRVWKDQPQHF. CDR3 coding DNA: TGTGCCAGTTCGGACAGGGTTTGGAAGGATCAGCCCCAGCATTTT. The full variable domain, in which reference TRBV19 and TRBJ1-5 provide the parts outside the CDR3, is DGGITQSPKYLFRKEGQNVTLSCEQNLNHDAMYWYRQDPGQGLRLIYYSQIVNDFQKGDIAEGYSVSREKKESFPLTVTSAQKNPTAFYLCASSDRVWKDQPQHFGDGTRLSIL.